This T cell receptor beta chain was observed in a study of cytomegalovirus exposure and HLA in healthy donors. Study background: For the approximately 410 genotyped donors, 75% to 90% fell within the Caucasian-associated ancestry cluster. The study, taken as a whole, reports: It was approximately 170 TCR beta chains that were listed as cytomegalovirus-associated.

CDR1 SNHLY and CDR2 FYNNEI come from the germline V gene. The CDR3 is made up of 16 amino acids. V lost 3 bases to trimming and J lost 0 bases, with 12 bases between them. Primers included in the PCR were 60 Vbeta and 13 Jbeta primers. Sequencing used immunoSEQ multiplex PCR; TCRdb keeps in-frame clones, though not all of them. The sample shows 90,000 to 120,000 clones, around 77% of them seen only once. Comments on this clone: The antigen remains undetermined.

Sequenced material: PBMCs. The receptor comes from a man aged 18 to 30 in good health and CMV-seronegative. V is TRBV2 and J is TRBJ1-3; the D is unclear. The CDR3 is CASSESRLSSGNTIYF. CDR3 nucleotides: TGTGCCAGCAGTGAGTCCAGGCTCAGCTCTGGAAACACCATATATTTT.